This T cell receptor (beta chain) was identified during a study of PD-1 blockade in classical Hodgkin lymphoma. As for the study in general: Every 2 weeks, patients had 3 mg/kg nivolumab intravenously. Study observations and caveats: Differences between repertoires have undefined causes, possibly disease activity or prior therapy. CD4+ TCR diversity, unlike CD8+, rose significantly by C4D1.

Comments on this clone: What it binds is unknown.

V lost 4 bases, J lost 2 bases, and 17 bases lay in between. Germline V gene sequence: CDR1 MNHNS, CDR2 SASEGT. The CDR3 loop spans 16 amino acids. Generated by immunoSEQ multiplex PCR, the TCRdb table keeps only in-frame clones and is missing some. Of some 93,000 clones detected, 83% appear once; the ten largest clones hold about 18%. Time point noted: cycle 4 day 1 (C4D1), after more than 5 weeks of nivolumab. Every patient had relapsed following autologous stem cell transplantation, and cohorts differed in brentuximab vedotin exposure. The receptor was derived from a human donor with classical Hodgkin lymphoma. The gene calls are TRBV6-1 and TRBJ1-2; weak D call: TRBD1 (5 bases). The sample was peripheral blood mononuclear cells (PBMCs), taken before the fourth cycle of nivolumab. CDR3: CASSGASGRVNYGYTF. The CDR3 DNA follows: TGTGCCAGCAGTGGGGCATCGGGACGGGTGAACTATGGCTACACCTTC.